The next 29 T cell receptor beta chains were all read from a single sample in a study of long-term antiretroviral therapy in people with HIV. At the survey level, the v3.0 immunoSEQ assay was run. Clones were read by immunoSEQ multiplex PCR, and TCRdb kept only the in-frame ones, dropping some. This repertoire shows about 25,000 clones, approximately 83% found once; its top ten account for 15% to 20%. This specimen was unsorted PBMCs, taken 1.2 years after starting antiretroviral therapy. The receptors come from a man aged 45-60 years with HIV.

This clone has just one count. The V gene is TRBV7-8, the J gene TRBJ1-5; tentatively, D is TRBD1 (6 bases). Germline V gene data show CDR1 as SGHVS and CDR2 as FQNEAQ. Trimming took off 4 bases at V and 2 bases at J, with 9 bases between the two ends. The CDR3 covers 14 residues. CDR3 sequence (DNA): TGTGCCAGCAGCTCGTACAGGGGCAATCAGCCCCAGCATTTT. Translation: CASSSYRGNQPQHF. The complete variable domain, with remaining parts taken from reference TRBV7-8 and TRBJ1-5, reads GAGVSQSPRYKVAKRGQDVALRCDPISGHVSLFWYQQALGQGPEFLTYFQNEAQLDKSGLPSDRFFAERPEGSVSTLKIQRTQQEDSAVYLCASSSYRGNQPQHFGDGTRLSIL.

V gene TRBV28 combines with J gene TRBJ2-3; D uncertain. The V and J ends lost 1 base and 3 bases respectively, with 14 bases between them. Germline V gene sequence: CDR1 MDHEN, CDR2 SYDVKM. This CDR3 region has 16 residues. CDR3 in DNA: TGTGCCAGCAGTTTATCCGGGTCCCGGCTTACAGATACGCAGTATTTT. Translated: CASSLSGSRLTDTQYF.

The chain carries TRBV18 and TRBJ2-7; a possible D gene is TRBD2 (7 bases). CDR3 length equals 15 residues. Trimming removed 3 bases at V and 0 bases at J, with 12 bases between. CDR1 and CDR2 from the germline V gene are KGHSH and LQKENI. DNA of the CDR3: TGTGCCAGCTCACCGTGGGCGGGGGCCTCCTACGAGCAGTACTTC. As protein: CASSPWAGASYEQYF.

This clone was observed a handful of times. This chain connects TRBV28 to TRBJ1-2, with D possibly matching TRBD1 (6 bases). In germline, CDR1 is MDHEN, CDR2 SYDVKM. The CDR3 contains 14 residues. V gave up 3 bases and J gave up 0 bases, with 8 bases separating them. CDR3 DNA sequence: TGTGCCAGCAGTTTGACAGGCCCTAACTATGGCTACACCTTC. Encoded protein: CASSLTGPNYGYTF.

The CDR3 spells CASSLGSGGREKLFF. The CDR3 nucleotides are TGCGCCAGCAGCTTGGGGTCAGGGGGAAGGGAAAAACTGTTTTTT. The chain is built from TRBV5-1 and TRBJ1-4; TRBD1 agrees at 7 bases. From germline, CDR1 is SGHRS and CDR2 YFSETQ. J lost 8 bases, V lost 0 bases, and 7 bases had no gene match. The CDR3 length is 15 residues.

The chain carries TRBV5-6 and TRBJ1-4; TRBD1 is a possible D gene (5 bases). Trimming took 0 bases from V and 5 from J, leaving 5 bases between them. The length of the CDR3 is 13 residues. Germline V CDR1 and CDR2: SGHDT, YYEEEE. The CDR3 DNA reads as TGTGCCAGCAGCTTGGGGGGGAATGAAAAACTGTTTTTT. Its translation: CASSLGGNEKLFF.

The rearrangement links TRBV10-2 to TRBJ2-1; D is undetermined. V gave up 3 bases and J gave up 6 bases, with 3 bases separating them. The CDR3 is 11 amino acids. Germline V gives CDR1 WSHSY, CDR2 SAAADI. CDR3 sequence: CASSEINEQFF. In DNA, the CDR3 is TGCGCCAGCAGTGAAATCAATGAGCAGTTCTTC.

This chain connects TRBV2 to TRBJ1-6, with 10 positions matching TRBD1. Germline V gene lookup returns CDR1 SNHLY and CDR2 FYNNEI. The CDR3 consists of 15 residues. Germline trimming cut 5 bases from V and 5 bases from J; bases unmatched to any gene: 3. CDR3 nucleotide sequence: TGTGCCAGCAGTCCGACAGGGGGCGATAATTCACCCCTCCACTTT. It translates to CASSPTGGDNSPLHF.

The genes are TRBV7-9 and TRBJ2-6; no reliable D call. With 1 base removed from V and 4 bases from J, the gap between germline ends came to 5 bases. The germline V gene encodes CDR1 SEHNR and CDR2 FQNEAQ (reference sequence). The CDR3 runs 14 residues. The CDR3 loop reads CASSLGVGANVLTF. The CDR3 DNA reads TGTGCCAGCAGCTTAGGGGTCGGGGCCAACGTCCTGACTTTC.

As for this clone: An end of the junction differs from the germline gene, which may be a read error. This chain connects TRBV11-2 to TRBJ2-1, with 11 bases matching TRBD2. Germline CDR1 reads SGHAT; CDR2 reads FQNNGV. The CDR3 length is 12 residues. The CDR3 loop is CASSLLAGGWVF. CDR3 coding DNA: TGTGCCAGCAGCTTACTAGCGGGGGGCTGGGTCTTC.

J is TRBJ2-2 and V is TRBV30, with 12 bases aligning to TRBD2. J gave up 3 bases and V 6 bases, and 14 bases lay outside the gene matches. Germline V gene lookup returns CDR1 GTSNPN and CDR2 SVGIG (reference sequence). This CDR3 has 18 residues. This CDR3 is CACHSGTSGGIYTGELFF. DNA of the CDR3: TGTGCCTGCCACTCCGGAACTAGCGGGGGGATCTACACCGGGGAGCTGTTTTTT.

CDR3 amino acids: CASSQVAGFTDTQYF. In nucleotides, the CDR3 is TGCGCCAGCAGCCAAGTCGCAGGATTCACAGATACGCAGTATTTT. The chain employs TRBV4-3 and TRBJ2-3, with D hard to call. The CDR3 consists of 15 residues. Germline assignment: CDR1 LGHNA and CDR2 YSLEER. Trimming cost V 1 base and J 2 bases, with 10 bases left between them.

The V call is TRBV11-1, the J call TRBJ1-2, with TRBD1 as a possible D gene (5 bases). V dropped 5 bases and J dropped 5 bases, with 18 bases sitting between them. Looked up from germline, CDR1 is SGHAT and CDR2 is FQDESV (reference sequence). This CDR3 comprises 15 residues. The CDR3 reads CASSPETEGFYGYTF. CDR3 bases: TGTGCCAGCAGCCCCGAAACAGAGGGGTTTTATGGCTACACCTTC.

The chain carries TRBV7-9 and TRBJ2-3, with D tentatively TRBD1 (6 bases). The CDR3 is 14 amino acids. Germline V gene lookup returns CDR1 SEHNR and CDR2 FQNEAQ (reference sequence). With 3 bases removed from V and 2 bases from J, the gap between germline ends came to 9 bases. In DNA form, the CDR3 reads TGTGCCAGCAGCTTTGGGGGCAACACAGATACGCAGTATTTT. Its protein is CASSFGGNTDTQYF.

This clone was observed a few times. This chain connects TRBV9 to TRBJ2-7; 8 nucleotides agree with TRBD2. CDR3 length: 15 amino acids. V lost 0 bases to trimming and J lost 2 bases; unmatched junction nucleotides: 4. In germline, CDR1 is SGDLS, CDR2 YYNGEE. CDR3 region: CASSVEDGGAYEQYF. As DNA, the CDR3 is TGTGCCAGCAGCGTAGAGGACGGGGGGGCCTACGAGCAGTACTTC.

The rearrangement uses TRBV4-3 and TRBJ1-5; D not certain. Trimming took 0 bases from V and 2 from J, leaving 11 bases between them. Germline loops: CDR1 LGHNA, CDR2 YSLEER. CDR3 length: 16 amino acids. CDR3 protein: CASSQDFLQRNQPQHF. CDR3 in DNA: TGCGCCAGCAGCCAAGATTTCCTACAGCGCAATCAGCCCCAGCATTTT.

The rearrangement links TRBV5-5 to TRBJ1-2, with 10 nucleotides matching TRBD1. Per germline, CDR1 SGHKS and CDR2 YYEKEE (reference sequence). This CDR3 is 15 amino acids long. With V trimmed by 0 bases and J by 4 bases, 3 bases remained unmatched. CDR3 in amino acids: CASSLAGQGVYGYTF. DNA for the CDR3: TGTGCCAGCAGCTTGGCTGGACAGGGGGTCTATGGCTACACCTTC.

The chain has TRBV29-1 and TRBJ2-1; TRBD2 aligns across 8 bases. The CDR3 has 16 residues. Germline V gene sequence: CDR1 SQVTM, CDR2 ANQGSEA. Trimming at V came to 3 bases and at J to 4 bases, leaving 11 bases not matched to a gene. DNA for the CDR3: TGCAGCGTTGATCCCTGGCGGGGGGAAGTTTACAATGAGCAGTTCTTC. Its protein is CSVDPWRGEVYNEQFF.

J is TRBJ1-1 and V is TRBV29-1, with D possibly matching TRBD1 (5 bases). Germline V lookup: CDR1 SQVTM, CDR2 ANQGSEA. Trimming shortened V by 8 bases and J by 5 bases, and 15 bases separated the two germline ends. The CDR3 covers 12 residues. CDR3 amino acids: CSTRGGGTEAFF. The CDR3 DNA follows: TGCAGCACCCGGGGGGGTGGAACTGAAGCTTTCTTT. Variable domain in full (rest from reference TRBV29-1 and TRBJ1-1): SAVISQKPSRDICQRGTSLTIQCQVDSQVTMMFWYRQQPGQSLTLIATANQGSEATYESGFVIDKFPISRPNLTFSTLTVSNMSPEDSSIYLCSTRGGGTEAFFGQGTRLTVV.

The chain employs TRBV2 and TRBJ1-5, with 7 nucleotides matching TRBD1. V was clipped by 10 bases and J by 0 bases; unmatched bases: 6. The CDR3 extends over 14 amino acids. Germline CDR1 reads SNHLY; CDR2 reads FYNNEI. This CDR3 reads CATTDRSSNQPQHF. In DNA, the CDR3 is TGTGCCACCACGGACAGGTCTAGCAATCAGCCCCAGCATTTT.

V gene TRBV2 combines with J gene TRBJ2-1; 11 positions agree with TRBD1. CDR1 is SNHLY and CDR2 is FYNNEI in the germline V gene. Trimming cost V 6 bases and J 8 bases; bases outside gene matches: 6. The CDR3 is made up of 14 amino acids. The CDR3 here is CASRGDRGFDEQFF. As DNA, the CDR3 is TGTGCCAGCAGGGGGGACAGGGGGTTTGATGAGCAGTTCTTC.

The gene calls are TRBV14 and TRBJ2-7; TRBD2 might be the D (5 bases). The CDR3 covers 13 residues. V was cut by 3 bases and J by 2 bases, with 8 bases left in between. Germline values: CDR1 SGHDN, CDR2 FVKESK. The chain's CDR3 is CASSHFGAYEQYF. The CDR3 coding sequence is TGTGCCAGCAGCCATTTCGGGGCCTACGAGCAGTACTTC.

The V gene is TRBV7-9, the J gene TRBJ1-5; unclear D gene. CDR1 is SEHNR and CDR2 is FQNEAQ in the germline V gene (reference sequence). This CDR3 contains 12 residues. V dropped 4 bases and J dropped 5 bases, with 6 bases sitting between them. CDR3 coding DNA: TGTGCCAGCAGCTCGGAGGATCAGCCCCAGCATTTT. This sequence encodes CASSSEDQPQHF.

This sequence joins TRBV6-5 and TRBJ2-7; 8 bases are a match to TRBD1. Trimming cost V 6 bases and J 0 bases; bases outside gene matches: 4. The CDR3 extends over 14 amino acids. CDR1 MNHEY and CDR2 SVGAGI come from the germline V gene. The CDR3 reads CASRRDRPSYEQYF. CDR3 bases: TGTGCCAGCAGAAGGGACAGGCCCTCCTACGAGCAGTACTTC.

The V gene is TRBV18, the J gene TRBJ2-7, with 8 bases lining up with TRBD2. Germline V gene data show CDR1 as KGHSH and CDR2 as LQKENI. The CDR3 loop spans 17 amino acids. V shed 0 bases and J 4 bases; nucleotides not matched to a gene: 11. The CDR3 DNA reads TGTGCCAGCTCACCACCTCGCGGGCGGGGGGCGGAATACGAGCAGTACTTC. Amino acids: CASSPPRGRGAEYEQYF. Full variable domain (rest looked up from reference TRBV18 and TRBJ2-7): NAGVMQNPRHLVRRRGQEARLRCSPMKGHSHVYWYRQLPEEGLKFMVYLQKENIIDESGMPKERFSAEFPKEGPSILRIQQVVRGDSAAYFCASSPPRGRGAEYEQYFGPGTRLTVT.

CDR3 DNA sequence: TGTGCCAGCAGCTTCGACAGGGCGTACGAGCAGTACTTC. Amino acids: CASSFDRAYEQYF. This chain links TRBV11-2 with TRBJ2-7; 7 bases are shared with TRBD1. There are 13 residues in the CDR3. Germline V gene data show CDR1 as SGHAT and CDR2 as FQNNGV. V lost 3 bases to trimming and J lost 4 bases; unmatched junction nucleotides: 3.

Details on this clone: An end of the junction differs from the germline gene, which may be a read error. The chain joins TRBV5-1 to TRBJ1-2; maybe TRBD1 (6 bases). This CDR3 is 12 amino acids long. Germline CDR1 and CDR2: SGHRS and YFSETQ. This chain's CDR3 is CASSLGRDKVSF. CDR3 nucleotides: TGCGCCAGCAGCTTGGGAAGGGACAAGGTCTCCTTC.

The count of this clone is one. CDR3 DNA sequence: TGTGCCAGTAGTATCCTGCCAGGGATCCGAGCGACCAATGAGCAGTTCTTC. Amino acids: CASSILPGIRATNEQFF. This chain links TRBV19 with TRBJ2-1; a possible D gene is TRBD1 (5 bases). Germline CDR1 LNHDA, CDR2 SQIVND (reference sequence). Trimming stripped 3 bases from V and 6 bases from J, with 21 bases between. The CDR3 covers 17 residues.

The V and J genes are TRBV15 and TRBJ2-1, with TRBD1 identical over 7 bases. V shed 0 bases, J shed 7 bases, and the junction held 6 bases outside the gene matches. The CDR3 length is 15 residues. The germline V gene encodes CDR1 LNHNV and CDR2 YYDKDF (reference sequence). CDR3 bases: TGTGCCACCAGCAGAGATCGAGGGGGCGTTAATGAGCAGTTCTTC. It specifies CATSRDRGGVNEQFF. Combining the CDR3 with reference TRBV15 and TRBJ2-1 gives the whole variable domain DAMVIQNPRYQVTQFGKPVTLSCSQTLNHNVMYWYQQKSSQAPKLLFHYYDKDFNNEADTPDNFQSRRPNTSFCFLDIRSPGLGDTAMYLCATSRDRGGVNEQFFGPGTRLTVL.